This paragraph covers one T cell receptor beta chain sequence. Its antigen remains unidentified. No base quality information exists; no much larger clone differs at one position. CDR1 and CDR2 are read off the germline V gene as SGHRS and YFSETQ. The CDR3, cysteine through phenylalanine, is 15 amino acids long. The entry retains the CDR3 DNA only, 45 bases that are in frame from base 1. V is cut back by 3 bases and J by 2 bases, with 6 bases in the junction unmatched. This specimen belongs to a study of blood T cell repertoires in COVID-19 (TCRdb year 2020). Describing the broader study: Samples covering the acute and convalescent phases of COVID-19 were provided by collaborators in the United States, Italy and Spain. Subjects who had been exposed to COVID-19, were actively infected with it, or had recovered from it provided the deeply sampled blood TCRbeta repertoires that made up the dataset. The repertoires were made available in a free public database intended to serve as a resource for research on the immune response to SARS-CoV-2. The material from the prospective study consisted of cDNA or gDNA derived from T cells, B-cell-depleted T cells, or PBMCs. Samples were obtained from the ongoing ImmuneRACE study (first 160 participants) and from over 1,000 subjects provided by 6 global collaborators. Where available, HLA class I and class II types were taken from metadata supplied by the sample provider and were not determined by assay-based typing. Sample metadata almost always included a de-identified subject ID, COVID-19 status, age in years and sex. Beyond this particular receptor, the publication reports: How much clinical and demographic metadata was included differed by source and by participant, and the metadata was provided uncurated.

TCRbeta CDR3 regions were amplified from genomic DNA using the immunoSEQ Assay, a bias-controlled multiplex PCR. The authors processed their data as follows. Within the assay, amplification of reference gene primers was used to estimate how many nucleated cells each sample contained. To quantify the absolute abundance of each unique TCRbeta CDR3 rearrangement, sequence reads were collapsed and filtered. For each sample, productive Simpson clonality was calculated as the square root of Simpson's diversity index across productive rearrangements. This is the immuneACCESS table as TCRdb keeps it, with only in-frame sequences that have V and J called. A part of the clones is gone; compared with another copy, unresolved V genes explain less than half, and the rest is unexplained. From that table come the V and J calls and clone size; the DNA was used to work out D and trimming. The sample includes roughly 250,000 clones, with roughly three quarters observed a single time. The top ten constitute approximately 4% of the sample.

The collaborating institutions used their own protocols to collect whole blood in K2EDTA tubes. For TCRbeta analysis, collaborators shipped samples in one of three forms: frozen whole blood, isolated PBMCs, or DNA extracted from either of those sample types. This TCR was recovered from a woman in her thirties or forties with active or convalescent COVID-19. The sample taken for sequencing was peripheral blood. The rearrangement combines TRBV5-1 with TRBJ2-7, with 9 bases aligning to TRBD2. The DNA reads as follows: TGCGCCAGCAGCTCGACTAGCGGTGGGACCTACGAGCAGTACTTC. Its product reads: CASSSTSGGTYEQYF. The full variable domain, completed from the reference TRBV5-1 and TRBJ2-7 proteins outside the CDR3, reads KAGVTQTPRYLIKTRGQQVTLSCSPISGHRSVSWYQQTPGQGLQFLFEYFSETQRNKGNFPGRFSGRQFSNSRSEMNVSTLELGDSALYLCASSSTSGGTYEQYFGPGTRLTVT.